This T cell receptor beta chain was identified during a study of blood T cell repertoires in COVID-19. Whole-study context: Acute and convalescent COVID-19 samples came from the United States, Italy and Spain. Nucleic acid was either cDNA or gDNA, and it came from T cells, B-cell-depleted T cells, or PBMCs.

Sequencing used immunoSEQ multiplex PCR; TCRdb keeps in-frame clones, though not all of them. The table includes about 70,000 clones, around 87% detected once. The CDR3 covers 14 residues. The germline V gene encodes CDR1 LNHDA and CDR2 SQIVND (reference sequence). V was clipped by 3 bases and J by 4 bases; unmatched bases: 2. The origin of this receptor is a human donor in a cohort sampled during active COVID-19. J is TRBJ2-7 and V is TRBV19; 11 nucleotides align to TRBD1. The sample comprised peripheral blood. As DNA, the CDR3 is TGTGCCAGTAGTATGGGACAGGGGGGGTACGAGCAGTACTTC. It encodes CASSMGQGGYEQYF.